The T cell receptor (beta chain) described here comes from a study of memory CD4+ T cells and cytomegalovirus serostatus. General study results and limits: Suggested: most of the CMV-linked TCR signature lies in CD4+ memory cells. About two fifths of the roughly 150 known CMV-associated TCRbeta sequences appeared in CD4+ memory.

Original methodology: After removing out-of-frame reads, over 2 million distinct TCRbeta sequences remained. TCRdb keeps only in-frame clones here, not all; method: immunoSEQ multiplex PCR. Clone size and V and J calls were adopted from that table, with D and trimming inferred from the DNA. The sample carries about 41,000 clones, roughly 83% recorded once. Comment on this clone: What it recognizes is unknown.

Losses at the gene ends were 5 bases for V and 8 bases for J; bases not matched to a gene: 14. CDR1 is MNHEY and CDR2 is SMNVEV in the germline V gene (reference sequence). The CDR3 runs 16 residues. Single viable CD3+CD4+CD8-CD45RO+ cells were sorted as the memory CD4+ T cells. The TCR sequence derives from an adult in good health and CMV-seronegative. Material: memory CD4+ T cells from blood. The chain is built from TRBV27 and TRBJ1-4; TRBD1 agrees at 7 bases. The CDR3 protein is CASSSETGRHREKLFF. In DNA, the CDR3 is TGTGCCAGCAGTAGCGAGACAGGGAGACATCGGGAAAAACTGTTTTTT.